This T cell receptor (beta chain) is from a study of radiotherapy plus CTLA-4 blockade in lung cancer. V lost 1 base, J lost 4 bases, and 16 bases lay in between. Germline lookup yields CDR1 LGHNA and CDR2 YSLEER. This CDR3 comprises 17 residues. Sequenced by immunoSEQ multiplex PCR; TCRdb stores in-frame clones only, minus some. Of about 78,000 clones listed, around 85% were seen once; the top ten hold 2% to 2.5%. The source was peripheral blood, collected from a patient treated with radiotherapy plus ipilimumab. V is TRBV4-3 and J is TRBJ2-2; the D gene is possibly TRBD2 (5 bases). This clonotype was sampled from a human donor with non-small cell lung cancer who had a partial response to radiotherapy plus ipilimumab. This CDR3 reads CASSQVEVALSTGELFF. In nucleotides, the CDR3 is TGCGCCAGCAGCCAAGTGGAGGTCGCACTTAGCACCGGGGAGCTGTTTTTT.